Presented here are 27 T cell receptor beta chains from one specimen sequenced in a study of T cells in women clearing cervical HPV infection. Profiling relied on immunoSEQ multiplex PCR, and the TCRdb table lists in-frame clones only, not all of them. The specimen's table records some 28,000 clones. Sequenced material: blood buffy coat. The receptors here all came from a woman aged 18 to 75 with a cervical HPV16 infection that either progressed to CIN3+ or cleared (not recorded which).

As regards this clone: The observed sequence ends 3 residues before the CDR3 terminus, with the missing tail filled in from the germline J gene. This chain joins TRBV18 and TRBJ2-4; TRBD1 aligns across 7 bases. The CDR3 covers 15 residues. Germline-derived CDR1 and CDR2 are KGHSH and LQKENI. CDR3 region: CASSPQQGVDYGQYF. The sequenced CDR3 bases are TGTGCCAGCTCACCACAGCAGGGGGTTGACTATGGT.

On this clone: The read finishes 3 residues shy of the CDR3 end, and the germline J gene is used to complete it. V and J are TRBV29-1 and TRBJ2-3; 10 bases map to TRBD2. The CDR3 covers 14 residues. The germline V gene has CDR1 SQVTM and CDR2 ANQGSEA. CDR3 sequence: CSVLAGVGGETQYF. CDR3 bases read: TGCAGCGTCCTAGCGGGGGTCGGGGGAGAGACG.

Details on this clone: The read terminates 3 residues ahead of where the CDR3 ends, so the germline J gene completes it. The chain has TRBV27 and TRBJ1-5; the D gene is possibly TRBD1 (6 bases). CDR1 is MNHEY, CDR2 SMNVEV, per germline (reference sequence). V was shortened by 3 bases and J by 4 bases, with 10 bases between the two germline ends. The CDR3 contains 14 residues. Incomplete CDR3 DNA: TGTGCCAGCAGTTTTGTAGGGACAAATCAGCCC. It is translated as CASSFVGTNQP. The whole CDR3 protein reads CASSFVGTNQPQHF.

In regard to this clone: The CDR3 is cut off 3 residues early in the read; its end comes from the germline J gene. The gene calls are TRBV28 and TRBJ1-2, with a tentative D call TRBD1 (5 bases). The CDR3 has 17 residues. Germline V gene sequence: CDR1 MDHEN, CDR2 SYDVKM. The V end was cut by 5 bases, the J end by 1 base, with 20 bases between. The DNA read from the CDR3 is TGTGCCAGCAGTCCGGCGGGGGGTTCTTACATTAACTATGGC. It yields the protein CASSPAGGSYINYG. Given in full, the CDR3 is CASSPAGGSYINYGYTF.

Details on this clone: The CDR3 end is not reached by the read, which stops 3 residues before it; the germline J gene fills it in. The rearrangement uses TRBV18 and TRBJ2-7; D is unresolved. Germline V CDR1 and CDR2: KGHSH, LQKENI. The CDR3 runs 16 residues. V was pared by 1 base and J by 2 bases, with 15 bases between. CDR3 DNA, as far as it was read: TGTGCCAGCTCACCACGGCAACAGAAGTCAACCTACGAG. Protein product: CASSPRQQKSTYE. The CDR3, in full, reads CASSPRQQKSTYEQYF.

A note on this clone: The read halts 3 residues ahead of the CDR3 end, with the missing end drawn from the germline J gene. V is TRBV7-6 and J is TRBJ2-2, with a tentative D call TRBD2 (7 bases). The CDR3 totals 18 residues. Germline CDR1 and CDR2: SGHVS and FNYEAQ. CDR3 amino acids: CASSLRGGIWATNEKLFF. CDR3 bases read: TGTGCCAGCAGCTTAAGGGGGGGGATTTGGGCAACTAATGAAAAG.

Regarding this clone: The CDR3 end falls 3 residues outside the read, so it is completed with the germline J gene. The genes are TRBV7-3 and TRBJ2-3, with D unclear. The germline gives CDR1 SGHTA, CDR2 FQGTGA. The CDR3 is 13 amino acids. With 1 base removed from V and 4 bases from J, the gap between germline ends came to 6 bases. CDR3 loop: CASSLRAPDTQYF. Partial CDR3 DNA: TGTGCCAGCAGCTTAAGGGCGCCAGATACG.

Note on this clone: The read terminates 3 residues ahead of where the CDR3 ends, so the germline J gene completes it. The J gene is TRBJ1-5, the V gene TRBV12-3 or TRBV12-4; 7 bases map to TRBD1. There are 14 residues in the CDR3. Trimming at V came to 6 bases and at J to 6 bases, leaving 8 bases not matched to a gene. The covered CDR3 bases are TGTGCCAGCAGACCTACAGGGGTGGGTCAGCCC. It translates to CASRPTGVGQP. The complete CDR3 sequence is CASRPTGVGQPQHF.

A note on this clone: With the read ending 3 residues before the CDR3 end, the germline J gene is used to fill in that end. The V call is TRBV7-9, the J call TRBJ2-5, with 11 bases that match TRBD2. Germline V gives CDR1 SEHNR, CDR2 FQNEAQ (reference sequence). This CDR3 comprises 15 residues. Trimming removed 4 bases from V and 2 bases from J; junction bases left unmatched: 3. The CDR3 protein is CASSSTSGGQETQYF. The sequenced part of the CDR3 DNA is TGTGCCAGCAGCTCCACTAGCGGGGGACAAGAGACC.

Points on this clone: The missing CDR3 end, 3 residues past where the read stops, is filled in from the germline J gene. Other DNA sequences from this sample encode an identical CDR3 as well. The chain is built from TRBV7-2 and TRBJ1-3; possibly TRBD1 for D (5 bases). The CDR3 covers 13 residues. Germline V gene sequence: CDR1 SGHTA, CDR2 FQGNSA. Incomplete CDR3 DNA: TGTGCCAGCAGCCTCCAGGGCGGGGACGGG. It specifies CASSLQGGDG. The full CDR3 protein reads CASSLQGGDGIYF.

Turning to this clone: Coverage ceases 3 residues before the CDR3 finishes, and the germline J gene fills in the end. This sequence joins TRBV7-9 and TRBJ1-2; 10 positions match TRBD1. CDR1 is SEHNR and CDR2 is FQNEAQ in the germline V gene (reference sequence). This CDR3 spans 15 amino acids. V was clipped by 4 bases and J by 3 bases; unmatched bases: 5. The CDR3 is CASSSAGTGDYGYTF. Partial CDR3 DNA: TGTGCCAGCAGCTCGGCCGGGACAGGGGACTATGGC.

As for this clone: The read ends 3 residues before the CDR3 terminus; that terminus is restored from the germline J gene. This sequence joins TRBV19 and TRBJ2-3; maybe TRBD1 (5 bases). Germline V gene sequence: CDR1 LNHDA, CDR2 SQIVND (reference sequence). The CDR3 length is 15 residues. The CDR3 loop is CASSIGQISNQPQYF. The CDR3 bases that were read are TGTGCCAGTAGTATAGGACAGATTAGCAATCAGCCG.

CDR3 DNA (partial): TGCGCCAGCAGCCAAGTGGCAGGGGTGAATGAAAAA. Translating it yields CASSQVAGVNEK. The whole CDR3 protein is CASSQVAGVNEKLFF. This rearrangement joins TRBV4-1 to TRBJ1-4; the D gene is possibly TRBD1 (6 bases). The read ends 3 residues early relative to the CDR3; the germline J gene fills the gap. V gave up 1 base and J gave up 5 bases, with 11 bases separating them. Germline CDR1 MGHRA, CDR2 YSYEKL. The CDR3 has 15 residues.

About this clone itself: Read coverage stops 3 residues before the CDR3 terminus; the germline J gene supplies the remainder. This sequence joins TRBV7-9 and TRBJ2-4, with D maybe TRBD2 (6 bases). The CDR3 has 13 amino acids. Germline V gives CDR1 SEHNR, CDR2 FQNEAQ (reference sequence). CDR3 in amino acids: CASSSWTTNGQYF. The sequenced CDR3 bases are TGTGCCAGCAGCTCCTGGACTACAAATGGT.

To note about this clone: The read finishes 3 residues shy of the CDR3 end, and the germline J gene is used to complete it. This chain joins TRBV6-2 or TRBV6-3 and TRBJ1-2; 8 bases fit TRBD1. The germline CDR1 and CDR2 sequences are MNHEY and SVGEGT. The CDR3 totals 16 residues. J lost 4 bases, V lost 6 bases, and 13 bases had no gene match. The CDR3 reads CASRGVGQGKTYGYTF. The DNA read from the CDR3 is TGTGCCAGCAGGGGTGTCGGACAGGGAAAAACCTATGGC.

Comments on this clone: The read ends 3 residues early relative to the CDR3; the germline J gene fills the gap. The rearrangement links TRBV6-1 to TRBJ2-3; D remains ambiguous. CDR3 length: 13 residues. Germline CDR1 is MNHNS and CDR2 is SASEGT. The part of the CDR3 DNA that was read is TGTGCCAGCAGTGACAGGAGCAATCAGCCG. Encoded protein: CASSDRSNQP. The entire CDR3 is CASSDRSNQPQYF.

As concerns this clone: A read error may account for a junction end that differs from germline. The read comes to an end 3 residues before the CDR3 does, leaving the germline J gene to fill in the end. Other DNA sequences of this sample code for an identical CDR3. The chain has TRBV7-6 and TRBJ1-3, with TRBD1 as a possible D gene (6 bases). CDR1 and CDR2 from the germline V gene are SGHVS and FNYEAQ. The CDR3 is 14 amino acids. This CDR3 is CASSSIGQTNTIYF. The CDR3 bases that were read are TGTGCCAGCAGCTCCATCGGACAGACCAACACA.

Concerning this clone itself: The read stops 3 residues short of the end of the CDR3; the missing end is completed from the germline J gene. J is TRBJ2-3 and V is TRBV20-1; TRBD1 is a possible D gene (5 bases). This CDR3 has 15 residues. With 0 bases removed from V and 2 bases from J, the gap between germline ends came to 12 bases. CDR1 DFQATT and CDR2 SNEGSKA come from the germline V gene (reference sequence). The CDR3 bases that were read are TGCAGTGCTAGAGATCCCTGGGGCGACACAGATACG. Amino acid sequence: CSARDPWGDTDT. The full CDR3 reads CSARDPWGDTDTQYF.

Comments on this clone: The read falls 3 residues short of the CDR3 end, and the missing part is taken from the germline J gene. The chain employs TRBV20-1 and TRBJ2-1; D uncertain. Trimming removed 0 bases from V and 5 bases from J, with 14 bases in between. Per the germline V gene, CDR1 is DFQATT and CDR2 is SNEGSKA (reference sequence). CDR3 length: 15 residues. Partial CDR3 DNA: TGCAGTGCTAGAGAAGCCATCAGGCGAGACAATGAG. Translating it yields CSAREAIRRDNE. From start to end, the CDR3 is CSAREAIRRDNEQFF.

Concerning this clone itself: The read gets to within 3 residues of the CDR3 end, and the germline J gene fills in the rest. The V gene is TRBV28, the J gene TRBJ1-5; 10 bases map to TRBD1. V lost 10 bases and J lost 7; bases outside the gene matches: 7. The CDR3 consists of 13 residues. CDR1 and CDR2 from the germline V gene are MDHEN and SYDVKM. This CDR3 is CATQGQGGQPQHF. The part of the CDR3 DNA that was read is TGTGCCACTCAAGGACAGGGGGGCCAGCCC.

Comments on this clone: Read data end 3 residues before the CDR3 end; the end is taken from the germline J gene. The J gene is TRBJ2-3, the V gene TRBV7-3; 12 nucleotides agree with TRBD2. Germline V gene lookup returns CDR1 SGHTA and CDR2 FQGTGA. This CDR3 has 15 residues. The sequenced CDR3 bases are TGTGCCAGCAGCTTGACTAGCGGGAGTGGAGAGACG. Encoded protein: CASSLTSGSGET. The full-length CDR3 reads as CASSLTSGSGETQYF. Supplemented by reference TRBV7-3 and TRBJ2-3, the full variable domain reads GAGVSQTPSNKVTEKGKYVELRCDPISGHTALYWYRQSLGQGPEFLIYFQGTGAADDSGLPNDRFFAVRPEGSVSTLKIQRTERGDSAVYLCASSLTSGSGETQYFGPGTRLTVL.

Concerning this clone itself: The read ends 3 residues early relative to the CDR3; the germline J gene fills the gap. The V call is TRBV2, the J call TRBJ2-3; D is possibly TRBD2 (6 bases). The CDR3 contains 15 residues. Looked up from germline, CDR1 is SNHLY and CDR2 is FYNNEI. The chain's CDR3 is CASSDGGVSQETQYF. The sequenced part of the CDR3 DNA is TGTGCCAGCAGTGACGGAGGGGTTTCCCAAGAGACG.

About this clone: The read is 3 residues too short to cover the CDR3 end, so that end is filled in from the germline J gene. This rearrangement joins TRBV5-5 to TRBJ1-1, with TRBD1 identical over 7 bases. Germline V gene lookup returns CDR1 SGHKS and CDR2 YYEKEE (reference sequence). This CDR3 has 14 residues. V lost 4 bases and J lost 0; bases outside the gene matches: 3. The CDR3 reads CASSLGQVNTEAFF. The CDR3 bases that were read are TGTGCCAGCAGCCTAGGACAGGTGAACACTGAA.

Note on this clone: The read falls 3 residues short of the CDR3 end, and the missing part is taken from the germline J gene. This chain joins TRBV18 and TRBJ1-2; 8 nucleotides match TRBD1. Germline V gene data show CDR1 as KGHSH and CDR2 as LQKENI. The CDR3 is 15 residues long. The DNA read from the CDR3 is TGTGCCAGCTCACCACCAGGGACAGGCATCTACGAC. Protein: CASSPPGTGIYD. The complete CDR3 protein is CASSPPGTGIYDYTF.

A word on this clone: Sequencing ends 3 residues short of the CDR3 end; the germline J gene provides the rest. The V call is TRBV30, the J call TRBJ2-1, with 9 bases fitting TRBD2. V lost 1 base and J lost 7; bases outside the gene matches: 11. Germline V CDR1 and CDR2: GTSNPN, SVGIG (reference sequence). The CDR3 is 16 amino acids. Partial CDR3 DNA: TGTGCCTGGAGTGCCCCTTCAGCGGGGGGTTCGAATGAG. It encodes CAWSAPSAGGSNE. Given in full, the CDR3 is CAWSAPSAGGSNEQFF.

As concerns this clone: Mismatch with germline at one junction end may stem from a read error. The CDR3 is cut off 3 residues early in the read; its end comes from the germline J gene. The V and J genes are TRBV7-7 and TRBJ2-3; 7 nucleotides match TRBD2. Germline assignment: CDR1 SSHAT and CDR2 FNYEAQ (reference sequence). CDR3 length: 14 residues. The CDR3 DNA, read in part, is TGTGCTAGCAGCCCGTACCCGGGGGGTGAGACG. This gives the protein CASSPYPGGET. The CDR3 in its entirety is CASSPYPGGETQYF. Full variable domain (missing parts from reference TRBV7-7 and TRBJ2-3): GAGVSQSPRYKVTKRGQDVTLRCDPISSHATLYWYQQALGQGPEFLTYFNYEAQPDKSGLPSDRFSAERPEGSISTLTIQRTEQRDSAMYRCASSPYPGGETQYFGPGTRLTVL.

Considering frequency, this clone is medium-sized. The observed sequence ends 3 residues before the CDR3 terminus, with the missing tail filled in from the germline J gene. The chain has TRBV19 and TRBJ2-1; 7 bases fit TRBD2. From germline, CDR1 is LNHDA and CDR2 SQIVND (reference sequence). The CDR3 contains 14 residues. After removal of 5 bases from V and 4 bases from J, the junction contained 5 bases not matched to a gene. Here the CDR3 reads CASSLAGVYNEQFF. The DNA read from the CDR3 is TGTGCCAGTAGTTTGGCGGGGGTTTACAATGAG.